Shown below are 23 T cell receptor beta chains from a single sample sequenced in a study of shared clonotypes between healthy human individuals. Sequenced by immunoSEQ multiplex PCR; TCRdb stores in-frame clones only, minus some. This sample has 1.6 million or so clones, with about 98.5% found just once. The specimen sequenced was naive CD4+ T cells sorted from blood. Specified subset: CD45RA+ positively selected. The origin of the receptors is a man aged 25 to 40 in good health.

The rearrangement joins TRBV7-3 to TRBJ1-1; D remains ambiguous. The V end was cut by 5 bases, the J end by 4 bases, with 17 bases between. The CDR3 spans 15 residues. Germline V CDR1 and CDR2: SGHTA, FQGTGA. Here the CDR3 DNA reads TGTGCCAGCAGCGAGACCGGGCCAATGCGCACTGAAGCTTTCTTT. It translates to CASSETGPMRTEAFF.

A word on this clone: The same CDR3 arises from other DNA sequences in this sample as well. The chain combines TRBV9 with TRBJ2-1, with D possibly matching TRBD1 (5 bases). Germline CDR1 is SGDLS and CDR2 is YYNGEE. There are 15 residues in the CDR3. V lost 0 bases, J lost 0 bases, and 7 bases lay in between. CDR3 region: CASSVGRGSYNEQFF. CDR3 DNA: TGTGCCAGCAGCGTAGGTAGGGGCTCCTACAATGAGCAGTTCTTC. Complete variable domain (other parts from reference TRBV9 and TRBJ2-1): DSGVTQTPKHLITATGQRVTLRCSPRSGDLSVYWYQQSLDQGLQFLIQYYNGEERAKGNILERFSAQQFPDLHSELNLSSLELGDSALYFCASSVGRGSYNEQFFGPGTRLTVL.

The rearrangement uses TRBV2 and TRBJ2-1, with a weak D call TRBD1 (6 bases). Trimming pared 2 bases from V and 0 bases from J, leaving 11 bases between. This CDR3 is built from 16 residues. Germline V gives CDR1 SNHLY, CDR2 FYNNEI. The CDR3: CASSEMGAGSYNEQFF. CDR3 DNA sequence: TGTGCCAGCAGTGAAATGGGGGCTGGCTCCTACAATGAGCAGTTCTTC.

This clone was detected only once. The CDR3 nucleotides are TGCGCCAGCAGCTTGGGTTTGAGGACGACCTACAATGAGCAGTTCTTC. Residues: CASSLGLRTTYNEQFF. This chain connects TRBV5-1 to TRBJ2-1; unclear D gene. Trimming stripped 0 bases from V and 2 bases from J, with 12 bases between. The CDR3 contains 16 residues. In germline, CDR1 is SGHRS, CDR2 YFSETQ. Together with reference TRBV5-1 and TRBJ2-1, the CDR3 gives the full variable domain: KAGVTQTPRYLIKTRGQQVTLSCSPISGHRSVSWYQQTPGQGLQFLFEYFSETQRNKGNFPGRFSGRQFSNSRSEMNVSTLELGDSALYLCASSLGLRTTYNEQFFGPGTRLTVL.

The CDR3 region has the DNA TGTGCCAGCAGTCACCGGGACAGCACCTCTGGAAACACCATATATTTT. It is translated as CASSHRDSTSGNTIYF. The genes are TRBV14 and TRBJ1-3; 7 bases line up with TRBD1. Germline CDR1 and CDR2: SGHDN and FVKESK. V lost 6 bases to trimming and J lost 0 bases; unmatched junction nucleotides: 8. The CDR3 is 16 residues long.

The gene calls are TRBV30 and TRBJ1-2; no firm D call. CDR3 length: 14 amino acids. Looked up from germline, CDR1 is GTSNPN and CDR2 is SVGIG (reference sequence). V shed 4 bases and J shed 8 bases, with 20 bases lying between them. The CDR3 DNA follows: TGTGCCTGGACACCGGCCAGTGGCCCGCGGGGCTACACCTTC. Its translation is CAWTPASGPRGYTF.

V gene TRBV7-8 combines with J gene TRBJ2-1; 8 nucleotides line up with TRBD2. The CDR3 is 20 residues long. Trimming took 5 bases from V and 4 from J; bases not matched to a gene: 22. CDR1 and CDR2 (germline): SGHVS, FQNEAQ. CDR3 bases: TGTGCCAGCAGCCTTAGCGGGACTTTTGGTAACTCCAGGACATACAATGAGCAGTTCTTC. Amino acids: CASSLSGTFGNSRTYNEQFF.

Of note for this clone: Other DNA sequences in this specimen translate into the identical CDR3. The chain joins TRBV2 to TRBJ2-3; D gene uncertain. Trimming stripped 2 bases from V and 6 bases from J, with 3 bases between. Germline loops: CDR1 SNHLY, CDR2 FYNNEI. The length of the CDR3 is 11 residues. The CDR3 sequence is CASSESDTQYF. DNA for the CDR3: TGTGCCAGCAGTGAAAGCGATACGCAGTATTTT.

The genes are TRBV9 and TRBJ2-1; 7 nucleotides agree with TRBD2. Germline loops: CDR1 SGDLS, CDR2 YYNGEE. V shed 1 base and J 5 bases; nucleotides not matched to a gene: 3. The CDR3 has 14 amino acids. The CDR3 DNA sequence: TGTGCCAGCAGCGTAACAGCGGGAAACAATGAGCAGTTCTTC. Translation gives CASSVTAGNNEQFF. Using reference TRBV9 and TRBJ2-1 for the parts outside the CDR3, the full variable domain is DSGVTQTPKHLITATGQRVTLRCSPRSGDLSVYWYQQSLDQGLQFLIQYYNGEERAKGNILERFSAQQFPDLHSELNLSSLELGDSALYFCASSVTAGNNEQFFGPGTRLTVL.

This chain links TRBV10-2 with TRBJ1-2; possible D gene TRBD1, 6 bases. Trimming shortened V by 8 bases and J by 1 base, and 11 bases separated the two germline ends. The CDR3 extends over 13 amino acids. Germline assignment: CDR1 WSHSY and CDR2 SAAADI. This chain's CDR3 is CASLDSRNYGYTF. As DNA, the CDR3 is TGCGCCAGCCTGGACAGTCGTAACTATGGCTACACCTTC.

A note on this clone: This could be a read error, since a much larger clone is one nucleotide away. The chain combines TRBV2 with TRBJ2-3, with 8 bases fitting TRBD2. Per germline, CDR1 SNHLY and CDR2 FYNNEI. The CDR3 has 15 residues. Trimming at V came to 4 bases and at J to 0 bases, leaving 3 bases not matched to a gene. This CDR3 is CASSGASGSTDTQYF. The CDR3 DNA reads as TGTGCCAGCAGTGGGGCTAGCGGGAGCACAGATACGCAGTATTTT.

Concerning this clone: The same CDR3 also results from other DNA sequences found in this sample. The chain joins TRBV7-2 to TRBJ2-7; D uncertain. The V gene's germline CDR1 is SGHTA and CDR2 FQGNSA. The V end was cut by 1 base, the J end by 4 bases, with 5 bases between. The CDR3 length is 12 residues. CDR3 sequence (DNA): TGTGCCAGCAGCTTAGGCGCATACGAGCAGTACTTC. Translation gives CASSLGAYEQYF. The full variable domain, rest sourced from reference TRBV7-2 and TRBJ2-7, is GAGVSQSPSNKVTEKGKDVELRCDPISGHTALYWYRQSLGQGLEFLIYFQGNSAPDKSGLPSDRFSAERTGGSVSTLTIQRTQQEDSAVYLCASSLGAYEQYFGPGTRLTVT.

The chain joins TRBV7-9 to TRBJ1-1; D gene uncertain. CDR3 length: 14 amino acids. Trimming left V 7 bases short and J 2 bases short, with 14 bases between. Germline assignment: CDR1 SEHNR and CDR2 FQNEAQ (reference sequence). The CDR3 nucleotides read TGTGCCAGCAACCCTAGGAGGACCAACACTGAAGCTTTCTTT. Translating gives CASNPRRTNTEAFF.

The rearrangement links TRBV29-1 to TRBJ1-2, with unresolved D. Trimming took 4 bases from V and 2 from J, leaving 11 bases between them. The germline V gene has CDR1 SQVTM and CDR2 ANQGSEA. The CDR3 spans 13 residues. The CDR3 DNA sequence: TGCAGCGTTGGCCAGTTGATCAACTATGGCTACACCTTC. Amino acids: CSVGQLINYGYTF.

The chain joins TRBV7-6 to TRBJ2-7; weak D call: TRBD1 (5 bases). Germline lookup yields CDR1 SGHVS and CDR2 FNYEAQ. V was shortened by 5 bases and J by 2 bases, with 13 bases between the two germline ends. CDR3 length: 14 amino acids. The CDR3 loop reads CASSDSEWAYEQYF. CDR3 in DNA: TGTGCCAGCAGCGACAGCGAGTGGGCCTACGAGCAGTACTTC.

V usage is TRBV5-8 and J usage is TRBJ2-7; TRBD1 or TRBD2 may be the D gene (7 bases each). This CDR3 contains 15 residues. V was pared by 4 bases and J by 5 bases, with 19 bases between. Per germline, CDR1 SGHTS and CDR2 YDEGEE. The DNA of the CDR3 is TGTGCCAGCAGCGGTCGGGAGGACAGGCTCCACGAGCAGTACTTC. Translating gives CASSGREDRLHEQYF.

This sequence joins TRBV19 and TRBJ1-5; D is ambiguous. Between the trimmed V and J ends, which lost 0 bases and 6 bases, there was a span of 9 bases. Per the germline V gene, CDR1 is LNHDA and CDR2 is SQIVND (reference sequence). CDR3 length: 14 amino acids. The CDR3 sequence is CASSIELRSQPQHF. In DNA form, the CDR3 reads TGTGCCAGTAGTATAGAACTGAGAAGTCAGCCCCAGCATTTT. The full variable domain, in which reference TRBV19 and TRBJ1-5 provide the parts outside the CDR3, is DGGITQSPKYLFRKEGQNVTLSCEQNLNHDAMYWYRQDPGQGLRLIYYSQIVNDFQKGDIAEGYSVSREKKESFPLTVTSAQKNPTAFYLCASSIELRSQPQHFGDGTRLSIL.

The genes are TRBV7-8 and TRBJ1-1, with TRBD1 matching 7 bases. The length of the CDR3 is 14 residues. Unmatched junction bases numbered 6, after V lost 1 base and J lost 7 bases. The germline gives CDR1 SGHVS, CDR2 FQNEAQ. CDR3 coding DNA: TGTGCCAGCAGCTTAGTAGGGACAGCCATTGAAGCTTTCTTT. It codes for CASSLVGTAIEAFF.

The CDR3 spells CASSRRAGGPYTQYF. CDR3 in DNA: TGTGCCAGCAGCCGGCGGGCGGGAGGGCCTTATACGCAGTATTTT. The chain combines TRBV7-6 with TRBJ2-3; TRBD2 matches at 9 bases. The CDR3 extends over 15 amino acids. Germline lookup yields CDR1 SGHVS and CDR2 FNYEAQ. The J segment lost 7 bases and the V segment lost 5 bases, leaving 10 bases of the junction unmatched.

V and J are TRBV5-1 and TRBJ2-1; 10 nucleotides match TRBD2. Germline V gene lookup returns CDR1 SGHRS and CDR2 YFSETQ. The CDR3 sequence is 17 residues long. V gave up 4 bases and J gave up 0 bases; unmatched junction bases: 7. CDR3 nucleotide sequence: TGCGCCAGCAGCCACACTAGCGGGATAAGCTCCTACAATGAGCAGTTCTTC. This gives the protein CASSHTSGISSYNEQFF.

Details on this clone: The sample contains more than one DNA sequence encoding this CDR3. V is TRBV11-3 and J is TRBJ2-7; D gene ambiguous. The germline V and J ends were trimmed by 5 bases and 0 bases, with 8 bases remaining between them. The CDR3 has 13 residues. CDR1 and CDR2 from the germline V gene are SGHNT and YENEEA. CDR3 in amino acids: CASSLGPSYEQYF. DNA for the CDR3: TGTGCCAGCAGCCTGGGTCCCTCCTACGAGCAGTACTTC.

J is TRBJ1-2 and V is TRBV7-9; 8 nucleotides agree with TRBD1. The length of the CDR3 is 15 residues. The germline CDR1 and CDR2 sequences are SEHNR and FQNEAQ (reference sequence). V lost 1 base to trimming and J lost 8 bases; unmatched junction nucleotides: 9. The CDR3 is CASSLGQGATEGYTF. CDR3 nucleotide sequence: TGTGCCAGCAGCTTAGGGCAGGGGGCGACGGAGGGCTACACCTTC.

The genes are TRBV5-1 and TRBJ2-7, with TRBD1 identical over 7 bases. Germline V gene sequence: CDR1 SGHRS, CDR2 YFSETQ. With 0 bases clipped from V and 6 bases from J, the junction kept 9 bases outside the gene matches. The CDR3 totals 15 residues. The CDR3 DNA is TGCGCCAGCAGCTTGGGACAGGGAAGTCCCGGCGAGCAGTACTTC. Its translation: CASSLGQGSPGEQYF. Variable domain in full (rest from reference TRBV5-1 and TRBJ2-7): KAGVTQTPRYLIKTRGQQVTLSCSPISGHRSVSWYQQTPGQGLQFLFEYFSETQRNKGNFPGRFSGRQFSNSRSEMNVSTLELGDSALYLCASSLGQGSPGEQYFGPGTRLTVT.